This entry lists 25 T cell receptor beta chains sequenced from one sample in a study of blood T cells in healthy people across ages. Alongside a J-beta primer mix, a sample-barcoded 5' primer served in a second PCR lasting roughly 7 to 11 cycles. MiXCR was run by TCRdb on the 5' RACE reads, yielding one entry per CDR3 protein. The table lists 1.5 million to 2 million distinct CDR3 sequences, roughly 32% of them singletons. Material: blood. The source is a woman aged 25-40 years in good health.

There are many counts of this clonotype. The gene calls are TRBV29-1 and TRBJ1-2; 12 bases line up with TRBD1. Germline values: CDR1 SQVTM, CDR2 ANQGSEA. The length of the CDR3 is 14 residues. V shed 7 bases, J shed 8 bases, and the junction held 11 bases outside the gene matches. The CDR3 DNA is TGCAGCGCCGTGGGGACAGGGGGCGTACGAGGCTACACCTTC. Translation: CSAVGTGGVRGYTF. Based on the CDR3 plus reference TRBV29-1 and TRBJ1-2, the full variable domain is SAVISQKPSRDICQRGTSLTIQCQVDSQVTMMFWYRQQPGQSLTLIATANQGSEATYESGFVIDKFPISRPNLTFSTLTVSNMSPEDSSIYLCSAVGTGGVRGYTFGSGTRLTVV.

This clonotype was observed a handful of times. The V call is TRBV20-1, the J call TRBJ2-1, with 15 positions matching TRBD2. CDR1 is DFQATT and CDR2 is SNEGSKA in the germline V gene (reference sequence). The CDR3 length is 14 residues. V was clipped by 5 bases and J by 4 bases; unmatched bases: 0. The DNA of the CDR3 is TGCAGTGCTGGGACTAGCGGGAGGTACAATGAGCAGTTCTTC. It specifies CSAGTSGRYNEQFF.

V is TRBV7-2 and J is TRBJ2-1; 11 bases match TRBD2. J gave up 5 bases and V 6 bases, and 12 bases lay outside the gene matches. This CDR3 comprises 17 residues. Germline CDR1 is SGHTA and CDR2 is FQGNSA. CDR3 sequence (DNA): TGTGCCAGCAGTCAGCTAGGGACTAGCGGATTGAACAATGAGCAGTTCTTC. This translates into CASSQLGTSGLNNEQFF.

The chain carries TRBV18 and TRBJ1-6; TRBD1 might be the D (5 bases). Germline V gives CDR1 KGHSH, CDR2 LQKENI. CDR3 length: 16 residues. V lost 1 base to trimming and J lost 9 bases, with 16 bases between them. The DNA of the CDR3 is TGTGCCAGCTCACCACGAGGCGGACACGCGAGTTCACCCCTCCACTTT. Translation: CASSPRGGHASSPLHF. Drawing the rest from reference TRBV18 and TRBJ1-6, the complete variable domain is NAGVMQNPRHLVRRRGQEARLRCSPMKGHSHVYWYRQLPEEGLKFMVYLQKENIIDESGMPKERFSAEFPKEGPSILRIQQVVRGDSAAYFCASSPRGGHASSPLHFGNGTRLTVT.

The CDR3 reads CASSPEVFPGELFF. CDR3 coding DNA: TGCGCCAGCAGCCCTGAGGTCTTCCCTGGGGAGCTGTTTTTT. The chain uses TRBV5-1 and TRBJ2-2; D unclear. Trimming stripped 4 bases from V and 8 bases from J, with 15 bases between. CDR1 and CDR2 (germline): SGHRS, YFSETQ. This CDR3 is built from 14 residues.

This clonotype was recorded only once. This chain links TRBV20-1 with TRBJ1-5; 10 bases line up with TRBD1. This CDR3 region has 14 residues. Germline V gene lookup returns CDR1 DFQATT and CDR2 SNEGSKA (reference sequence). Trimming took 6 bases from V and 2 from J; bases not matched to a gene: 4. The CDR3 reads CSAADRGGNQPQHF. Here the CDR3 DNA reads TGCAGTGCAGCGGACAGGGGGGGCAATCAGCCCCAGCATTTT.

Remarks on this clonotype: The junction departs from the called germline gene at one end, perhaps through a read error. The chain combines TRBV3-1 with TRBJ2-3, with TRBD2 identical over 12 bases. This CDR3 has 17 residues. Germline V gene data show CDR1 as LGHDT and CDR2 as YNNKEL (reference sequence). The CDR3 nucleotides read TGTGCCAGCAGGCAAGGCCCCGGGACTAGCGGGTGGCATACGCAGTATTTT. Translation: CASRQGPGTSGWHTQYF.

This CDR3 reads CASSLLAGESFF. For the CDR3, the DNA is TGTGCCAGCAGCTTACTAGCGGGAGAATCGTTCTTC. V gene TRBV7-2 combines with J gene TRBJ2-1; 10 bases fit TRBD2. From germline, CDR1 is SGHTA and CDR2 FQGNSA. This CDR3 has 12 amino acids. Trimming removed 2 bases from V and 15 bases from J; junction bases left unmatched: 4.

This clonotype was observed a few times. The V gene is TRBV3-1, the J gene TRBJ2-3, with D perhaps assigned TRBD1 or TRBD2 (5 bases each). Trimming left V 0 bases short and J 3 bases short, with 16 bases between. Germline lookup yields CDR1 LGHDT and CDR2 YNNKEL (reference sequence). This CDR3 spans 17 amino acids. CDR3 protein: CASSQDLTGRGTDTQYF. The CDR3 coding sequence is TGTGCCAGCAGCCAAGATCTGACGGGACGGGGAACAGATACGCAGTATTTT.

A few counts support this clonotype. The chain employs TRBV2 and TRBJ1-1; D ambiguous. This CDR3 is built from 12 residues. V shed 7 bases and J shed 1 base, with 7 bases lying between them. The germline gives CDR1 SNHLY, CDR2 FYNNEI. The CDR3 reads CASTTQNTEAFF. CDR3 DNA sequence: TGTGCCAGCACAACACAGAACACTGAAGCTTTCTTT.

This clonotype appeared many times. The rearrangement joins TRBV5-1 to TRBJ2-7, with 10 bases identical to TRBD1. V was clipped by 3 bases and J by 3 bases; unmatched bases: 3. Per germline, CDR1 SGHRS and CDR2 YFSETQ. This CDR3 spans 14 amino acids. Here the CDR3 DNA reads TGCGCCAGCAGCTGGGGACAGGGGAACTACGAGCAGTACTTC. Its protein product is CASSWGQGNYEQYF.

This sequence joins TRBV28 and TRBJ2-7, with D possibly matching TRBD2 (6 bases). Germline CDR1 and CDR2: MDHEN and SYDVKM. The V end was cut by 6 bases, the J end by 3 bases, with 9 bases between. This CDR3 spans 12 amino acids. Here the CDR3 DNA reads TGTGCCAGCAGGTCGGGGGACTACGAGCAGTACTTC. The encoded protein is CASRSGDYEQYF.

This clonotype appeared a few times. V is TRBV5-1 and J is TRBJ2-1; D might be TRBD2 (6 bases). V lost 0 bases and J lost 2, with 12 bases in between. This CDR3 is 16 amino acids long. CDR1 is SGHRS and CDR2 is YFSETQ in the germline V gene. CDR3 bases: TGCGCCAGCAGCTTGGCGGGGGAGGTCCCCTACAATGAGCAGTTCTTC. Encoded protein: CASSLAGEVPYNEQFF.

A few counts support this clonotype. This chain uses TRBV20-1 with TRBJ2-1, with D perhaps TRBD2 (5 bases). This CDR3 contains 11 residues. CDR1 DFQATT and CDR2 SNEGSKA come from the germline V gene (reference sequence). The V end was cut by 0 bases, the J end by 12 bases, with 9 bases between. This CDR3 reads CSARDLAGQFF. DNA of the CDR3: TGCAGTGCTAGAGATCTGGCGGGGCAGTTCTTC.

The chain joins TRBV9 to TRBJ2-1, with a possible D match to TRBD1 (5 bases). There are 14 residues in the CDR3. V lost 5 bases and J lost 0, with 9 bases in between. CDR1 and CDR2 from the germline V gene are SGDLS and YYNGEE. In nucleotides, the CDR3 is TGTGCCAGCAGTGCAGGGTACTCCTACAATGAGCAGTTCTTC. Amino acids: CASSAGYSYNEQFF.

Worth noting for this clonotype: The junction and the germline gene differ at one end; a read error may be behind it. The rearrangement uses TRBV19 and TRBJ1-5; perhaps TRBD1 as D (5 bases). Germline values: CDR1 LNHDA, CDR2 SQIVND (reference sequence). The CDR3 sequence is 14 residues long. The CDR3 here is CASSPRGGNRPQHF. The CDR3 bases are TGTGCCAGTAGTCCCCGGGGGGGTAATCGGCCCCAGCATTTT.

This rearrangement joins TRBV20-1 to TRBJ1-2, with TRBD1 matching over 8 bases. Looked up from germline, CDR1 is DFQATT and CDR2 is SNEGSKA (reference sequence). With 6 bases clipped from V and 4 bases from J, the junction kept 7 bases outside the gene matches. This CDR3 contains 13 residues. The CDR3 sequence is CSAPTGVAYGYTF. The CDR3 nucleotides are TGCAGTGCGCCGACAGGGGTGGCCTATGGCTACACCTTC.

The rearrangement joins TRBV3-1 to TRBJ1-2; possible D gene TRBD1, 6 bases. CDR1 and CDR2 from the germline V gene are LGHDT and YNNKEL (reference sequence). The CDR3 extends over 14 amino acids. V was trimmed by 4 bases and J by 6 bases, leaving 15 bases between them. For the CDR3, the DNA is TGTGCCAGCAGCCTCAGAACAGGGTCTAATGGCTACACCTTC. It translates to CASSLRTGSNGYTF.

This clonotype was counted many times. The V and J genes are TRBV7-9 and TRBJ2-7, with D possibly being TRBD1 or TRBD2 (5 bases each). The germline V gene has CDR1 SEHNR and CDR2 FQNEAQ (reference sequence). The CDR3 sequence is 11 residues long. Trimming shortened V by 8 bases and J by 5 bases, and 10 bases separated the two germline ends. CDR3 sequence reads: CASSRGNEQYF. CDR3 nucleotide sequence: TGTGCCAGCTCACGGGGCAACGAGCAGTACTTC.

As regards this clonotype: An end of the junction does not agree with germline; a read error may underlie this. The J gene is TRBJ1-3, the V gene TRBV7-9; 7 nucleotides line up with TRBD1. This CDR3 contains 17 residues. Germline-derived CDR1 and CDR2 are SEHNR and FQNEAQ (reference sequence). CDR3 amino acids: CASSQTGRAFSGNTVYF. The CDR3 DNA is TGTGCCAGCAGCCAGACAGGGCGCGCCTTCTCTGGAAACACCGTATATTTT.

This clonotype was observed at least ten times. V is TRBV29-1 and J is TRBJ2-1; D gene ambiguous. The germline V gene encodes CDR1 SQVTM and CDR2 ANQGSEA. The germline V and J ends were trimmed by 4 bases and 2 bases, with 9 bases remaining between them. This CDR3 is built from 13 residues. The CDR3 region is CSVVDVPYNEQFF. DNA for the CDR3: TGCAGCGTTGTCGACGTACCCTACAATGAGCAGTTCTTC.

This clonotype occurred a few times. The chain employs TRBV5-6 and TRBJ1-2, with D possibly TRBD1 on 5 matching bases. CDR1 and CDR2 (germline): SGHDT, YYEEEE. CDR3 size: 14 residues. Trimming pared 0 bases from V and 3 bases from J, leaving 9 bases between. The CDR3 loop reads CASSLAHRHYGYTF. The CDR3, as DNA: TGTGCCAGCAGCTTGGCCCACAGGCACTATGGCTACACCTTC.

This clonotype was counted at least ten times. The gene calls are TRBV29-1 and TRBJ1-4; no clear D. The CDR3 runs 14 residues. Germline CDR1 is SQVTM and CDR2 is ANQGSEA. The V and J ends lost 1 base and 5 bases respectively, with 11 bases between them. The CDR3 DNA reads TGCAGCGTTGAAGTTTCGAACTACAATGAAAAACTGTTTTTT. Translation gives CSVEVSNYNEKLFF. The full variable domain, in which reference TRBV29-1 and TRBJ1-4 provide the parts outside the CDR3, is SAVISQKPSRDICQRGTSLTIQCQVDSQVTMMFWYRQQPGQSLTLIATANQGSEATYESGFVIDKFPISRPNLTFSTLTVSNMSPEDSSIYLCSVEVSNYNEKLFFGSGTQLSVL.

The chain couples TRBV5-6 to TRBJ1-1; a weak D match, TRBD1 (5 bases). The germline CDR1 and CDR2 sequences are SGHDT and YYEEEE. The CDR3 runs to 16 residues. Trimming shortened V by 2 bases and J by 0 bases, and 14 bases separated the two germline ends. CDR3 bases: TGTGCCAGCAGCTTCCGTCCGACAGATTTGAACACTGAAGCTTTCTTT. This encodes CASSFRPTDLNTEAFF.

This clonotype was counted ten times or more. The CDR3 reads CSVVGDLLYEQYF. Here the CDR3 DNA reads TGCAGCGTTGTAGGTGACCTTCTCTACGAGCAGTACTTC. The chain employs TRBV29-1 and TRBJ2-7; D is ambiguous. Trimming left V 4 bases short and J 3 bases short, with 13 bases between. The germline CDR1 and CDR2 sequences are SQVTM and ANQGSEA. CDR3 length: 13 amino acids.